One and the same sample provided the 8 T cell receptor beta chains below, sequenced in a study of blood T cell repertoires in COVID-19. This table comes from immunoSEQ multiplex PCR, and its TCRdb copy is limited to in-frame clones, with some not included. The table has 150,000 to 200,000 clones, 60% to 80% seen once. The sequenced sample consisted of peripheral blood. The receptors stem from a man aged 55 to 70 with active or convalescent COVID-19.

The V and J genes are TRBV10-3 and TRBJ2-1; TRBD1 matches 7 bases. Looked up from germline, CDR1 is ENHRY and CDR2 is SYGVKD. This CDR3 comprises 18 residues. Unmatched junction bases numbered 14, after V lost 2 bases and J lost 4 bases. The CDR3 nucleotides read TGTGCCATCAGTGAGAGCCCCCCGGGACAGACTTATTACAATGAGCAGTTCTTC. Translation: CAISESPPGQTYYNEQFF.

The chain links TRBV19 to TRBJ1-5; D is perhaps TRBD1 (6 bases). Germline V gene data show CDR1 as LNHDA and CDR2 as SQIVND (reference sequence). Deletions cut 5 bases from V and 9 bases from J, with 14 bases between. CDR3 length: 13 amino acids. CDR3 coding DNA: TGTGCCAGTAGTGTACAGGGAGTGGGGCCCCAGCATTTT. It codes for CASSVQGVGPQHF. Full variable domain (rest looked up from reference TRBV19 and TRBJ1-5): DGGITQSPKYLFRKEGQNVTLSCEQNLNHDAMYWYRQDPGQGLRLIYYSQIVNDFQKGDIAEGYSVSREKKESFPLTVTSAQKNPTAFYLCASSVQGVGPQHFGDGTRLSIL.

The V gene is TRBV24-1, the J gene TRBJ2-2, with TRBD2 identical over 9 bases. Looked up from germline, CDR1 is KGHDR and CDR2 is SFDVKD. The V gene end was trimmed by 5 bases and the J gene end by 7 bases; junction bases not matched to a gene: 10. The CDR3 totals 16 residues. CDR3 amino acids: CATSGWSGRLDGELFF. The CDR3 nucleotides are TGTGCCACCAGTGGTTGGAGCGGGAGGTTAGACGGGGAGCTGTTTTTT.

The chain has TRBV9 and TRBJ1-2; 11 bases fit TRBD1. This CDR3 has 15 residues. Trimming removed 0 bases from V and 7 bases from J; junction bases left unmatched: 5. CDR1 SGDLS and CDR2 YYNGEE come from the germline V gene. The CDR3 DNA follows: TGTGCCAGCAGCGTAGATCCGGGACAGGGGGTTGGCTACACCTTC. Amino acids: CASSVDPGQGVGYTF.

The chain links TRBV6-5 to TRBJ1-2; 11 nucleotides align to TRBD1. The V segment lost 5 bases and the J segment 7 bases; nucleotides outside the gene matches: 6. The CDR3 has 14 amino acids. Germline V gene sequence: CDR1 MNHEY, CDR2 SVGAGI. CDR3 coding DNA: TGTGCCAGCAGTCGGGGACAGGGGGTCGTTGGCTACACCTTC. As protein: CASSRGQGVVGYTF.

The chain couples TRBV3-1 (or the pseudogene TRBV3-2) to TRBJ2-3; a weak D match, TRBD1 (6 bases). This CDR3 region has 15 residues. Trimming pared 1 base from V and 4 bases from J, leaving 12 bases between. The V gene's germline CDR1 is LGHDT and CDR2 YNNKEL (reference sequence). The CDR3 is CASSQAGRGADTQYF. CDR3 DNA: TGTGCCAGCAGCCAAGCCGGCAGGGGAGCAGATACGCAGTATTTT.

Concerning this clone: One end of the junction varies from germline; a read error may be responsible. V gene TRBV28 combines with J gene TRBJ1-2; no firm D call. The CDR3 runs 13 residues. CDR1 is MDHEN and CDR2 is SYDVKM in the germline V gene. The CDR3, as DNA: TGTGCCAGCAGTTTCGGGGTTGGACCTGCCAATTTGTTC. Amino acids: CASSFGVGPANLF.

The chain recombines TRBV4-3 with TRBJ2-7; TRBD1 matches at 10 bases. The CDR3 is 17 amino acids. CDR1 and CDR2 from the germline V gene are LGHNA and YSLEER. The trim removed 3 bases at V and 1 base at J, leaving 9 bases unmatched. The CDR3 spells CASSQNIRDRGSYEQYF. CDR3 nucleotides: TGCGCCAGCAGCCAGAATATCCGGGACAGGGGATCCTACGAGCAGTACTTC.